The 32 T cell receptor beta chains reported below all come from one sample, sequenced in a study of cytomegalovirus exposure and HLA in healthy donors. PCR employed 60 Vbeta and 13 Jbeta primers. The protocol was immunoSEQ multiplex PCR, while the TCRdb copy is restricted to in-frame clones and leaves out a portion. In the table there are around 150,000 clones, 76% of which are singletons. Sample: PBMCs. These receptors all come from a man aged 40-49 years in good health and CMV-seronegative.

V usage is TRBV27 and J usage is TRBJ2-7; 7 nucleotides line up with TRBD1. Trimming cost V 4 bases and J 4 bases; bases outside gene matches: 7. The CDR3 covers 14 residues. CDR1 and CDR2 from the germline V gene are MNHEY and SMNVEV (reference sequence). CDR3 DNA sequence: TGTGCCAGCAGTTCTGGGACAGCAAATTACGAGCAGTACTTC. This sequence encodes CASSSGTANYEQYF.

There are a few counts of this clone. The chain carries TRBV27 and TRBJ2-5, with D maybe TRBD2 (5 bases). The J call is uncertain, as TRBJ2-7 better fits the DNA end. The CDR3 consists of 14 residues. Germline-derived CDR1 and CDR2 are MNHEY and SMNVEV (reference sequence). The CDR3 protein is CASRPARLSTEQYF. Here the CDR3 DNA reads TGTGCCAGCAGGCCCGCTAGACTATCGACCGAGCAGTACTTC.

The chain joins TRBV5-1 to TRBJ1-2; TRBD1 might be the D (5 bases). V was clipped by 0 bases and J by 6 bases, with 15 bases between them. CDR1 and CDR2 from the germline V gene are SGHRS and YFSETQ. CDR3 length: 15 residues. CDR3 sequence reads: CASSLAQGRSDGYTF. DNA of the CDR3: TGCGCCAGCAGCTTGGCGCAGGGAAGGAGCGATGGCTACACCTTC.

The V and J genes are TRBV5-4 and TRBJ2-1, with 11 bases that match TRBD2. The ends lost 3 bases at V and 8 bases at J; junction bases unmatched: 7. Germline CDR1 is SGHNT and CDR2 is YYREEE (reference sequence). This CDR3 has 15 amino acids. In DNA, the CDR3 is TGTGCCAGCAGCTCCCCGGGACTAGCGGTCCATGAGCAGTTCTTC. Protein: CASSSPGLAVHEQFF.

The count of this clone is one. The J gene is TRBJ1-6, the V gene TRBV2; possibly TRBD1 for D (5 bases). CDR3 length equals 16 residues. Between the trimmed V and J ends, which lost 1 base and 5 bases, there was a span of 12 bases. The germline gives CDR1 SNHLY, CDR2 FYNNEI. The CDR3 DNA follows: TGTGCCAGCAGTGAAGAAAGGGGTGGCGATAATTCACCCCTCCACTTT. It encodes CASSEERGGDNSPLHF.

The CDR3 here is CAISVGTGGSYEQYF. As DNA, the CDR3 is TGTGCCATCAGTGTCGGGACAGGGGGCTCCTACGAGCAGTACTTC. The rearrangement joins TRBV10-3 to TRBJ2-7; 11 bases map to TRBD1. Germline values: CDR1 ENHRY, CDR2 SYGVKD. The CDR3 has 15 residues. V shed 4 bases and J 0 bases; nucleotides not matched to a gene: 2.

In its sample, this clone was seen many times. The chain links TRBV4-1 to TRBJ2-7, with 7 bases lining up with TRBD1. V gave up 1 base and J gave up 6 bases; unmatched junction bases: 3. Germline CDR1 is MGHRA and CDR2 is YSYEKL. This CDR3 region has 13 residues. CDR3 sequence: CASSQVTGAEQYF. The CDR3 nucleotides read TGCGCCAGCAGCCAAGTTACAGGGGCCGAGCAGTACTTC.

This chain joins TRBV7-8 and TRBJ2-2; 11 bases align to TRBD1. This CDR3 comprises 16 residues. The germline CDR1 and CDR2 sequences are SGHVS and FQNEAQ. With V trimmed by 2 bases and J by 6 bases, 5 bases remained unmatched. The CDR3 loop reads CASSLSGQGVAGELFF. The DNA of the CDR3 is TGTGCCAGCAGCTTATCGGGACAGGGGGTGGCCGGGGAGCTGTTTTTT.

The J gene is TRBJ1-2, the V gene TRBV5-1; 7 positions agree with TRBD1. The CDR3 covers 13 residues. In germline, CDR1 is SGHRS, CDR2 YFSETQ. With V trimmed by 4 bases and J by 3 bases, 3 bases remained unmatched. Here the CDR3 DNA reads TGCGCCAGCAGCCCCGACAGGGACTATGGCTACACCTTC. Residues: CASSPDRDYGYTF.

The gene calls are TRBV28 and TRBJ2-3; D call uncertain. The germline gives CDR1 MDHEN, CDR2 SYDVKM. Trimming left V 3 bases short and J 0 bases short, with 7 bases between. This CDR3 contains 14 residues. DNA for the CDR3: TGTGCCAGCAGTTTTCAACGGAGCACAGATACGCAGTATTTT. It yields the protein CASSFQRSTDTQYF.

The chain employs TRBV28 and TRBJ1-2; D ambiguous. CDR3 size: 12 residues. The germline CDR1 and CDR2 sequences are MDHEN and SYDVKM. V lost 6 bases, J lost 8 bases, and 13 bases lay in between. The CDR3 reads CASSLQSGGYTF. In DNA, the CDR3 is TGTGCCAGCAGCTTACAGTCGGGGGGCTACACCTTC.

The chain joins TRBV7-8 to TRBJ1-1; 9 bases line up with TRBD1. This CDR3 is 18 amino acids long. V shed 5 bases, J shed 0 bases, and the junction held 13 bases outside the gene matches. The germline V gene has CDR1 SGHVS and CDR2 FQNEAQ. In nucleotides, the CDR3 is TGTGCCAGCAGCGGACAGGGGCGGGGGCTAGCAATGAACACTGAAGCTTTCTTT. Translated: CASSGQGRGLAMNTEAFF.

The chain carries TRBV7-2 and TRBJ2-1; 14 bases agree with TRBD2. CDR1 and CDR2 (germline): SGHTA, FQGNSA. This CDR3 is built from 15 residues. With 8 bases clipped from V and 6 bases from J, the junction kept 6 bases outside the gene matches. CDR3 in amino acids: CASRLAGGRRNEQFF. The CDR3 region has the DNA TGTGCCAGCCGACTAGCGGGGGGGCGCCGCAATGAGCAGTTCTTC.

The chain couples TRBV7-9 to TRBJ1-1, with TRBD1 matching over 8 bases. This CDR3 region has 13 residues. Germline loops: CDR1 SEHNR, CDR2 FQNEAQ (reference sequence). V lost 4 bases and J lost 6; bases outside the gene matches: 4. The CDR3 loop reads CASSSDRGAEAFF. For the CDR3, the DNA is TGTGCCAGCAGCTCTGACAGGGGTGCTGAAGCTTTCTTT.

V and J are TRBV19 and TRBJ1-5, with 11 bases fitting TRBD1. V dropped 2 bases and J dropped 5; count of bases not matched to a gene: 5. The germline gives CDR1 LNHDA, CDR2 SQIVND (reference sequence). This CDR3 contains 16 residues. The CDR3 nucleotides are TGTGCCAGTAGTATACGGACGGGACAGGGGGATCAGCCCCAGCATTTT. Encoded protein: CASSIRTGQGDQPQHF.

In its sample, this clone was seen a few times. The V and J genes are TRBV19 and TRBJ2-3; 10 bases are shared with TRBD2. Trimming cost V 7 bases and J 1 base; bases outside gene matches: 5. Germline V gene data show CDR1 as LNHDA and CDR2 as SQIVND (reference sequence). CDR3 length: 15 residues. The CDR3 sequence: CASTPGLAGTDTQYF. DNA for the CDR3: TGTGCCAGTACCCCCGGACTAGCGGGCACAGATACGCAGTATTTT.

The genes are TRBV5-1 and TRBJ2-5, with a possible D match to TRBD2 (6 bases). Trimming removed 4 bases at V and 4 bases at J, with 20 bases between. Germline assignment: CDR1 SGHRS and CDR2 YFSETQ. CDR3 size: 16 residues. CDR3 in DNA: TGCGCCAGCAGCCCGGCTCCGGGACTGGTCGTAGAGACCCAGTACTTC. Translation gives CASSPAPGLVVETQYF.

This sequence joins TRBV7-9 and TRBJ1-2; D gene ambiguous. The CDR3 is 15 amino acids. Germline V gene lookup returns CDR1 SEHNR and CDR2 FQNEAQ (reference sequence). The V end was cut by 3 bases, the J end by 8 bases, with 19 bases between. CDR3 sequence reads: CASSLLSQPAGGYTF. CDR3 in DNA: TGTGCCAGCAGCTTGTTAAGCCAACCTGCGGGGGGCTACACCTTC.

This clone was counted once. V is TRBV18 and J is TRBJ2-3; 13 nucleotides agree with TRBD2. CDR1 and CDR2 from the germline V gene are KGHSH and LQKENI. This CDR3 contains 19 residues. V shed 1 base and J 3 bases; nucleotides not matched to a gene: 10. CDR3 sequence reads: CASSPLPTSGGPQTDTQYF. CDR3 in DNA: TGTGCCAGCTCACCACTACCGACTAGCGGGGGGCCCCAGACAGATACGCAGTATTTT.

V and J are TRBV11-3 and TRBJ2-3; 11 bases agree with TRBD2. The trim removed 3 bases at V and 5 bases at J, leaving 10 bases unmatched. The V gene's germline CDR1 is SGHNT and CDR2 YENEEA. This CDR3 has 17 residues. The CDR3 sequence: CASSFGGLAEGGDTQYF. The CDR3 nucleotides read TGTGCCAGCAGCTTTGGGGGACTAGCGGAGGGGGGAGATACGCAGTATTTT.

This chain connects TRBV7-9 to TRBJ2-1, with unresolved D. Germline assignment: CDR1 SEHNR and CDR2 FQNEAQ (reference sequence). The CDR3 is made up of 13 amino acids. Trimming removed 4 bases from V and 7 bases from J, with 11 bases in between. The CDR3: CASSSRAFNEQFF. In DNA, the CDR3 is TGTGCCAGCAGCTCCCGCGCGTTTAATGAGCAGTTCTTC.

The rearrangement links TRBV4-3 to TRBJ1-3, with D hard to call. This CDR3 contains 12 residues. From germline, CDR1 is LGHNA and CDR2 YSLEER. Trimming removed 0 bases at V and 16 bases at J, with 13 bases between. CDR3 DNA: TGCGCCAGCAGCCAAGATGGGAGCCGGCGGTATTTT. Translated, it gives CASSQDGSRRYF.

The gene calls are TRBV11-3 and TRBJ2-1, with 14 positions matching TRBD2. The CDR3 loop spans 17 amino acids. Germline V CDR1 and CDR2: SGHNT, YENEEA. Trimming took 5 bases from V and 2 from J; bases not matched to a gene: 5. CDR3 protein: CASSPRTSGGPYNEQFF. The CDR3 DNA is TGTGCCAGCAGCCCCCGGACTAGCGGGGGGCCCTACAATGAGCAGTTCTTC.

The chain employs TRBV5-8 and TRBJ2-5; the match to TRBD2 covers 12 bases. Judging by the DNA end, TRBJ2-7 fits better; the J call may be wrong. Germline values: CDR1 SGHTS, CDR2 YDEGEE. The CDR3 consists of 14 residues. For the CDR3, the DNA is TGTGCCAGCAGAGACGGACTAGCGGGGTACGAGCAGTACTTC. This translates into CASRDGLAGYEQYF.

The genes are TRBV7-3 and TRBJ2-1, with TRBD2 identical over 12 bases. The CDR3 extends over 16 amino acids. The ends lost 0 bases at V and 9 bases at J; junction bases unmatched: 6. Per germline, CDR1 SGHTA and CDR2 FQGTGA. As DNA, the CDR3 is TGTGCCAGCAGCTTAACGACTAGCGGGAGCCGAGGTGAGCAGTTCTTC. Translation gives CASSLTTSGSRGEQFF. Full variable domain (outside the CDR3, taken from reference TRBV7-3 and TRBJ2-1): GAGVSQTPSNKVTEKGKYVELRCDPISGHTALYWYRQSLGQGPEFLIYFQGTGAADDSGLPNDRFFAVRPEGSVSTLKIQRTERGDSAVYLCASSLTTSGSRGEQFFGPGTRLTVL.

The chain uses TRBV4-3 and TRBJ2-1; 7 bases agree with TRBD2. V shed 0 bases and J 8 bases; nucleotides not matched to a gene: 10. This CDR3 spans 16 amino acids. Per germline, CDR1 LGHNA and CDR2 YSLEER. The CDR3 nucleotides read TGCGCCAGCAGCCAAGATTCCGGGACGGGAGGCGATGAGCAGTTCTTC. Its protein product is CASSQDSGTGGDEQFF.

The rearrangement uses TRBV5-4 and TRBJ2-1; 7 bases are shared with TRBD1. Germline values: CDR1 SGHNT, CDR2 YYREEE (reference sequence). CDR3 length: 16 amino acids. Trimming at V came to 0 bases and at J to 7 bases, leaving 10 bases not matched to a gene. CDR3 region: CASSLDRSGGNNEQFF. In DNA form, the CDR3 reads TGTGCCAGCAGCTTGGATAGGTCAGGGGGAAATAATGAGCAGTTCTTC.

The J gene is TRBJ2-5, the V gene TRBV5-6; TRBD1 is a possible D gene (6 bases). V lost 5 bases and J 4 bases, leaving 12 bases between the germline ends. Germline lookup yields CDR1 SGHDT and CDR2 YYEEEE. The CDR3 sequence is 13 residues long. The CDR3 region is CASRRTVGETQYF. The CDR3 bases are TGTGCCAGCAGGCGGACAGTAGGAGAGACCCAGTACTTC. Drawing the rest from reference TRBV5-6 and TRBJ2-5, the complete variable domain is DAGVTQSPTHLIKTRGQQVTLRCSPKSGHDTVSWYQQALGQGPQFIFQYYEEEERQRGNFPDRFSGHQFPNYSSELNVNALLLGDSALYLCASRRTVGETQYFGPGTRLLVL.

V and J are TRBV21-1 and TRBJ2-7; the table's TRBD1 call for D was not verified on the DNA. TRBV21-1 is designated a pseudogene. CDR3 size: 16 residues. The DNA for the CDR3 is TGTGCCAGCAGCAAAGCAGGGGGCGAGGGAACCTACGAGCAGTACTTC. Translated, it gives CASSKAGGEGTYEQYF.

The chain carries TRBV11-3 and TRBJ2-5; 9 bases are shared with TRBD1. The CDR3 loop spans 15 amino acids. The germline V gene has CDR1 SGHNT and CDR2 YENEEA. With V trimmed by 5 bases and J by 5 bases, 9 bases remained unmatched. CDR3 sequence reads: CASSRRDRDGETQYF. The CDR3 DNA reads TGTGCCAGCAGCCGCCGGGACAGGGACGGGGAGACCCAGTACTTC.

V is TRBV7-9 and J is TRBJ1-1; D not certain. Germline V gene lookup returns CDR1 SEHNR and CDR2 FQNEAQ (reference sequence). The length of the CDR3 is 13 residues. Trimming pared 4 bases from V and 3 bases from J, leaving 9 bases between. The CDR3 bases are TGTGCCAGCAGCTCATGGGAGGACACTGAAGCTTTCTTT. It yields the protein CASSSWEDTEAFF.

J is TRBJ1-3 and V is TRBV19, with 7 bases lining up with TRBD1. Per the germline V gene, CDR1 is LNHDA and CDR2 is SQIVND (reference sequence). The CDR3 loop spans 15 amino acids. V lost 6 bases to trimming and J lost 4 bases; unmatched junction nucleotides: 9. The CDR3 region is CASSKPTGSGNTIYF. CDR3 nucleotides: TGTGCCAGTAGCAAACCGACAGGGTCCGGAAACACCATATATTTT.